The clone carrying this T cell receptor (beta chain) was detected only once. The antigen is unknown. The assay was immunoSEQ multiplex PCR, and TCRdb's table has in-frame clones only and misses some. This sample yields about 100,000 clones, of which more than 85% are seen a single time; around 8.6% belongs to the top ten. Trimming left V 7 bases short and J 1 base short, with 13 bases between. The V gene's germline CDR1 is SGHTA and CDR2 FQGNSA. CDR3 size: 14 residues. The data derive from a study of T cell responses to AZD1222 COVID-19 vaccine. Whole-study findings and limits: In all cases, repertoires were sampled only after the peak T cell response. In a largely white British group with more females than males, clonal diversity was possibly underestimated.

The chain couples TRBV7-2 to TRBJ1-1; possibly TRBD1 for D (5 bases). This TCR derives from an adult who received the AZD1222 COVID-19 vaccine. The sample in question was peripheral blood, obtained 28 days after the second AZD1222 dose. CDR3 nucleotide sequence: TGTGCCAGCAACCTTTACACAGGGAACACTGAAGCTTTCTTT. It yields the protein CASNLYTGNTEAFF.